A single sample is the source of the 26 T cell receptor beta chains below, sequenced in a study of Ad26.COV2.S vaccination and SARS-CoV-2 variants. The protocol was immunoSEQ multiplex PCR, while the TCRdb copy is restricted to in-frame clones and leaves out a portion. The sample holds around 450,000 clones, 90% seen once. Treatment of the sample: some 20 received Ad26.COV2.S at low or high dose, single or two shots; about 5 received placebo; per-sample allocation not given. Collection of samples fell on day 63 after the first vaccine or placebo injection. Sequenced here: peripheral blood, sampled in a trial of Ad26.COV2.S vaccine versus placebo. These receptors came from a person between 18 and 60 years old who received the Ad26.COV2.S COVID-19 vaccine or a placebo.

The chain joins TRBV28 to TRBJ1-5; D is possibly TRBD1 (6 bases). There are 17 residues in the CDR3. V was trimmed by 2 bases and J by 2 bases, leaving 16 bases between them. CDR1 is MDHEN, CDR2 SYDVKM, per germline. The CDR3, as DNA: TGTGCCAGCAGTTTACAAACAGGGATCGCCGGCAATCAGCCCCAGCATTTT. Translated, it gives CASSLQTGIAGNQPQHF.

The table lists this clone with a count of one. CDR3 sequence reads: CASSSGLAGTEASTDTQYF. CDR3 in DNA: TGCGCCAGCAGCTCGGGACTAGCGGGAACTGAAGCTAGCACAGATACGCAGTATTTT. V usage is TRBV5-1 and J usage is TRBJ2-3; 13 positions agree with TRBD2. The CDR3 sequence is 19 residues long. Germline CDR1 SGHRS, CDR2 YFSETQ. V shed 3 bases, J shed 0 bases, and the junction held 10 bases outside the gene matches.

V is TRBV29-1 and J is TRBJ1-1, with 8 nucleotides matching TRBD1. Trimming at V came to 6 bases and at J to 6 bases, leaving 6 bases not matched to a gene. Germline loops: CDR1 SQVTM, CDR2 ANQGSEA. CDR3 size: 12 residues. Here the CDR3 reads CSVSGGRAEAFF. CDR3 nucleotide sequence: TGCAGCGTGTCAGGGGGCAGGGCTGAAGCTTTCTTT. Full variable domain (outside the CDR3, taken from reference TRBV29-1 and TRBJ1-1): SAVISQKPSRDICQRGTSLTIQCQVDSQVTMMFWYRQQPGQSLTLIATANQGSEATYESGFVIDKFPISRPNLTFSTLTVSNMSPEDSSIYLCSVSGGRAEAFFGQGTRLTVV.

The sample holds one count of this clone. V gene TRBV6-2 or TRBV6-3 combines with J gene TRBJ2-1; D unclear. The V gene's germline CDR1 is MNHEY and CDR2 SVGEGT. CDR3 length equals 11 residues. Trimming stripped 5 bases from V and 9 bases from J, with 8 bases between. CDR3 sequence (DNA): TGTGCCAGCAGTCCCTCGGGTGAGCAGTTCTTC. Its protein product is CASSPSGEQFF.

The V call is TRBV30, the J call TRBJ1-2; no definite D call. The CDR3 has 13 residues. Germline lookup yields CDR1 GTSNPN and CDR2 SVGIG (reference sequence). Trimming stripped 3 bases from V and 4 bases from J, with 12 bases between. The CDR3 DNA reads TGTGCCTGGAGCCCTGGCACCGCCTATGGCTACACCTTC. It translates to CAWSPGTAYGYTF.

The genes are TRBV11-2 and TRBJ2-1; 7 bases agree with TRBD2. Germline values: CDR1 SGHAT, CDR2 FQNNGV. This CDR3 comprises 15 residues. Trimming at V came to 5 bases and at J to 8 bases, leaving 12 bases not matched to a gene. DNA for the CDR3: TGTGCCAGCAGCCCCCGCCGCGGGAGTAGACATGAGCAGTTCTTC. It specifies CASSPRRGSRHEQFF.

The genes are TRBV10-1 and TRBJ2-7; TRBD2 matches at 13 bases. CDR1 is WNHNN and CDR2 is SYGVQD in the germline V gene (reference sequence). This CDR3 contains 17 residues. V lost 3 bases to trimming and J lost 2 bases; unmatched junction nucleotides: 7. For the CDR3, the DNA is TGCGCCAGCAGTGAACTAGCGGGAGGGCCAGGGACCTACGAGCAGTACTTC. Translation: CASSELAGGPGTYEQYF.

This chain connects TRBV4-2 to TRBJ2-7; D is unclear. The CDR3 runs to 13 residues. Germline CDR1 reads LGHNA; CDR2 reads YNFKEQ. Trimming pared 4 bases from V and 2 bases from J, leaving 9 bases between. Here the CDR3 DNA reads TGTGCCAGCAGCCGGGAAATTACCTACGAGCAGTACTTC. Its translation: CASSREITYEQYF.

Regarding this clone: This sample includes further DNA sequences coding for the same CDR3. The V call is TRBV7-2, the J call TRBJ2-7; 10 bases line up with TRBD2. The germline gives CDR1 SGHTA, CDR2 FQGNSA. This CDR3 spans 14 amino acids. J was trimmed by 2 bases and V by 5 bases; bases with no gene match: 3. Written as DNA, the CDR3 is TGTGCCAGCAGCCGTACTAGCGGGGCCTACGAGCAGTACTTC. It codes for CASSRTSGAYEQYF.

This chain uses TRBV5-1 with TRBJ1-4; possibly TRBD1 for D (5 bases). Germline V CDR1 and CDR2: SGHRS, YFSETQ. Between the trimmed V and J ends, which lost 4 bases and 4 bases, there was a span of 8 bases. The length of the CDR3 is 13 residues. Written as DNA, the CDR3 is TGCGCCAGCAGCCCGCAGGGTAATGAAAAACTGTTTTTT. As protein: CASSPQGNEKLFF.

This clone was counted once. The chain recombines TRBV9 with TRBJ2-3; D remains ambiguous. The CDR3 loop spans 16 amino acids. V was clipped by 4 bases and J by 2 bases, with 17 bases between them. The V gene's germline CDR1 is SGDLS and CDR2 YYNGEE. CDR3: CASSPSRGDYTDTQYF. CDR3 nucleotide sequence: TGTGCCAGCAGCCCCTCCCGCGGAGATTACACAGATACGCAGTATTTT.

V is TRBV7-9 and J is TRBJ2-7; 7 bases align to TRBD1. The ends lost 0 bases at V and 2 bases at J; junction bases unmatched: 7. The length of the CDR3 is 16 residues. Germline V gives CDR1 SEHNR, CDR2 FQNEAQ (reference sequence). This CDR3 is CASSLAQGVGTYEQYF. CDR3 bases: TGTGCCAGCAGCTTAGCTCAGGGGGTGGGTACCTACGAGCAGTACTTC.

The V and J genes are TRBV7-9 and TRBJ1-2; tentatively, D is TRBD1 (6 bases). Germline V CDR1 and CDR2: SEHNR, FQNEAQ (reference sequence). V gave up 1 base and J gave up 0 bases, with 12 bases separating them. The CDR3 sequence is 16 residues long. For the CDR3, the DNA is TGTGCCAGCAGCTTAGATTACAGGGAAGCTAACTATGGCTACACCTTC. Protein product: CASSLDYREANYGYTF.

Here the CDR3 reads CASSRASEIYNEQFF. CDR3 nucleotide sequence: TGCGCCAGCAGTAGGGCTAGCGAAATCTACAATGAGCAGTTCTTC. V gene TRBV4-1 combines with J gene TRBJ2-1; D possibly corresponds to TRBD2 (6 bases). The CDR3 is 15 amino acids. V was pared by 6 bases and J by 3 bases, with 15 bases between. The germline V gene encodes CDR1 MGHRA and CDR2 YSYEKL.

The rearrangement joins TRBV28 to TRBJ2-7; possible D gene TRBD2, 5 bases. The CDR3 spans 13 residues. Germline V gives CDR1 MDHEN, CDR2 SYDVKM. The V end lost 2 bases, the J end lost 5 bases, and 10 bases lay between the germline ends. This chain's CDR3 is CASSLDLGDEQYF. The CDR3 DNA reads TGTGCCAGCAGTTTAGATTTGGGAGACGAGCAGTACTTC. The full variable domain, rest sourced from reference TRBV28 and TRBJ2-7, is DVKVTQSSRYLVKRTGEKVFLECVQDMDHENMFWYRQDPGLGLRLIYFSYDVKMKEKGDIPEGYSVSREKKERFSLILESASTNQTSMYLCASSLDLGDEQYFGPGTRLTVT.

The V and J genes are TRBV28 and TRBJ2-6; 7 bases align to TRBD2. This CDR3 has 17 residues. V lost 11 bases, J lost 0 bases, and 13 bases stayed unmatched. The germline V gene encodes CDR1 MDHEN and CDR2 SYDVKM. CDR3 protein: CACQGGGARSGANVLTF. The CDR3 DNA reads TGTGCCTGTCAAGGCGGGGGAGCCCGCTCTGGGGCCAACGTCCTGACTTTC.

The rearrangement uses TRBV7-3 and TRBJ2-5; TRBD2 is a possible D gene (6 bases). This CDR3 has 13 residues. Germline CDR1 and CDR2: SGHTA and FQGTGA. V lost 1 base and J 9 bases, leaving 12 bases between the germline ends. This CDR3 reads CASSLNGSGAQYF. The CDR3 DNA sequence: TGTGCCAGCAGCTTAAACGGGAGTGGGGCCCAGTACTTC.

The V call is TRBV3-1 (or the pseudogene TRBV3-2), the J call TRBJ2-5; 8 bases line up with TRBD2. The CDR3 runs 17 residues. V shed 1 base and J 4 bases; nucleotides not matched to a gene: 11. Germline V CDR1 and CDR2: LGHDT, YNNKEL (reference sequence). CDR3 amino acids: CASSQGGAGVDPETQYF. As DNA, the CDR3 is TGTGCCAGCAGCCAAGGAGGAGCGGGAGTAGACCCAGAGACCCAGTACTTC.

The chain has TRBV28 and TRBJ2-5; 12 bases map to TRBD2. There are 15 residues in the CDR3. Germline CDR1 reads MDHEN; CDR2 reads SYDVKM. Trimming cost V 5 bases and J 5 bases; bases outside gene matches: 6. The CDR3 reads CASSPLLAGGETQYF. The CDR3 nucleotides are TGTGCCAGCAGTCCCCTACTAGCGGGAGGTGAGACCCAGTACTTC.

This clone occurred once. V and J are TRBV7-2 and TRBJ2-1; 8 bases line up with TRBD2. V shed 3 bases and J 8 bases; nucleotides not matched to a gene: 0. CDR1 SGHTA and CDR2 FQGNSA come from the germline V gene. The CDR3 has 12 amino acids. The CDR3 region is CASSLTSDEQFF. The CDR3 region has the DNA TGTGCCAGCAGCTTGACTAGCGATGAGCAGTTCTTC. The full variable domain, completed using reference TRBV7-2 and TRBJ2-1, is GAGVSQSPSNKVTEKGKDVELRCDPISGHTALYWYRQSLGQGLEFLIYFQGNSAPDKSGLPSDRFSAERTGGSVSTLTIQRTQQEDSAVYLCASSLTSDEQFFGPGTRLTVL.

The chain uses TRBV7-3 and TRBJ2-3; TRBD2 might be the D (5 bases). Germline V lookup: CDR1 SGHTA, CDR2 FQGTGA. Deletions cut 1 base from V and 2 bases from J, with 10 bases between. This CDR3 has 15 residues. CDR3 region: CASSLRLAHTDTQYF. Here the CDR3 DNA reads TGTGCCAGCAGCTTAAGGCTAGCCCACACAGATACGCAGTATTTT. The full variable domain, rest sourced from reference TRBV7-3 and TRBJ2-3, is GAGVSQTPSNKVTEKGKYVELRCDPISGHTALYWYRQSLGQGPEFLIYFQGTGAADDSGLPNDRFFAVRPEGSVSTLKIQRTERGDSAVYLCASSLRLAHTDTQYFGPGTRLTVL.

J is TRBJ2-1 and V is TRBV3-1 (or the pseudogene TRBV3-2); the match to TRBD2 covers 7 bases. With V trimmed by 4 bases and J by 4 bases, 22 bases remained unmatched. Germline CDR1 LGHDT, CDR2 YNNKEL (reference sequence). This CDR3 spans 20 amino acids. The CDR3 region has the DNA TGTGCCAGCAGCCGAGAACAAAGCTTGCTAGCGGAGAAGCTATACAATGAGCAGTTCTTC. This codes for CASSREQSLLAEKLYNEQFF.

The V call is TRBV13, the J call TRBJ1-1; D is possibly TRBD1 (6 bases). V was cut by 0 bases and J by 0 bases, with 17 bases left in between. In germline, CDR1 is PRHDT, CDR2 FYEKMQ (reference sequence). The CDR3 spans 18 residues. The DNA of the CDR3 is TGTGCCAGCAGCTTAGGGGGGACATTTCTGGGGCTGAACACTGAAGCTTTCTTT. Its protein product is CASSLGGTFLGLNTEAFF.

The chain recombines TRBV14 with TRBJ1-1; D is unresolved. Germline lookup yields CDR1 SGHDN and CDR2 FVKESK. This CDR3 comprises 15 residues. V was cut by 4 bases and J by 3 bases, with 15 bases left in between. This CDR3 is CASSPRSGVYTEAFF. The DNA for the CDR3 is TGTGCCAGCAGCCCCCGCTCGGGCGTATACACTGAAGCTTTCTTT. The variable domain in full, with the rest retrieved from reference TRBV14 and TRBJ1-1, is EAGVTQFPSHSVIEKGQTVTLRCDPISGHDNLYWYRRVMGKEIKFLLHFVKESKQDESGMPNNRFLAERTGGTYSTLKVQPAELEDSGVYFCASSPRSGVYTEAFFGQGTRLTVV.

The CDR3 DNA reads as TGTGCCAGCAGCGTACCAGGGGGCGCGGACTACGAGCAGTACTTC. Protein sequence: CASSVPGGADYEQYF. The chain joins TRBV28 to TRBJ2-7, with 8 nucleotides matching TRBD1. Trimming removed 6 bases from V and 3 bases from J; junction bases left unmatched: 10. This CDR3 comprises 15 residues. Germline assignment: CDR1 MDHEN and CDR2 SYDVKM. Together with reference TRBV28 and TRBJ2-7, the CDR3 gives the full variable domain: DVKVTQSSRYLVKRTGEKVFLECVQDMDHENMFWYRQDPGLGLRLIYFSYDVKMKEKGDIPEGYSVSREKKERFSLILESASTNQTSMYLCASSVPGGADYEQYFGPGTRLTVT.

CDR3 residues: CASSYSPRGELFF. Here the CDR3 DNA reads TGTGCCAGCAGTTACTCCCCGCGCGGGGAGCTGTTTTTT. The V and J genes are TRBV6-5 and TRBJ2-2, with no clear D. V lost 0 bases and J lost 7, with 6 bases in between. In germline, CDR1 is MNHEY, CDR2 SVGAGI. This CDR3 has 13 amino acids.